This TCR beta chain was recovered during a study of blood T cell repertoires in COVID-19. Whole-study context: The study drew acute and convalescent COVID-19 samples from the United States, Italy and Spain.

The data were produced by immunoSEQ multiplex PCR, yet TCRdb's version contains in-frame clones alone and is incomplete. The table lists 75,000 to 85,000 clones, 82% of them singletons. Germline V gives CDR1 MNHEY, CDR2 SVGEGT. This CDR3 has 17 amino acids. The trim removed 6 bases at V and 1 base at J, leaving 8 bases unmatched. The sample comprised peripheral blood. This sequence was found in a human donor in a cohort sampled during active COVID-19. The V and J genes are TRBV6-2 or TRBV6-3 and TRBJ2-7, with 14 bases identical to TRBD2. CDR3 in amino acids: CASSRTSGGSQSYEQYF. The CDR3 DNA reads as TGTGCCAGCAGCAGGACTAGCGGGGGGTCCCAGTCCTACGAGCAGTACTTC.